This TCR beta chain was found in a study of blood T cell repertoires in COVID-19. Study background: There were acute and convalescent COVID-19 samples, and they came from the United States, Italy and Spain.

The assay was immunoSEQ multiplex PCR, and TCRdb's table has in-frame clones only and misses some. Here the sample spans over 100,000 clones, about 76% being singletons. The sequenced sample consisted of peripheral blood. This receptor was identified in an older woman with active or convalescent COVID-19.

The chain's CDR3 is CASSLGTGWVLAFF. As DNA, the CDR3 is TGTGCCAGCAGCTTGGGGACAGGGTGGGTGTTGGCTTTCTTT. The chain has TRBV5-6 and TRBJ1-1, with 8 bases lining up with TRBD1. V lost 0 bases to trimming and J lost 11 bases; unmatched junction nucleotides: 9. Germline V gene lookup returns CDR1 SGHDT and CDR2 YYEEEE. The length of the CDR3 is 14 residues.